The table lists the clone carrying this T cell receptor (beta chain) with a few counts. What it recognizes is unknown. Use of 60 Vbeta and 13 Jbeta primers characterized the PCR. Libraries were prepared by immunoSEQ multiplex PCR; TCRdb keeps only in-frame clonotypes and omits some of them. In the table there are some 100,000 clones, more than 65% of which are singletons. Germline CDR1 MNHEY, CDR2 SMNVEV (reference sequence). V was pared by 0 bases and J by 6 bases, with 11 bases between. The length of the CDR3 is 14 residues. These data come from a study of cytomegalovirus exposure and HLA in healthy donors. Study-wide points: The listing of roughly 160 TCR beta chains classed them as cytomegalovirus-associated. A few CMV-associated chains were confirmed in vitro to be specific for CMV antigens.

Sequencing input: PBMCs. This receptor was taken from a woman aged 50 to 65 in good health and CMV-seropositive. The chain links TRBV27 to TRBJ1-2; D may be TRBD1 (5 bases). The CDR3 protein is CASSLSGEGNGYTF. CDR3 nucleotides: TGTGCCAGCAGTTTATCGGGGGAGGGCAATGGCTACACCTTC.